This T cell receptor beta chain was obtained from a study of human T cells and chemical hapten exposure. This clonotype was recorded a few times. V was cut by 0 bases and J by 9 bases, with 12 bases left in between. Germline-derived CDR1 and CDR2 are MGHDK and SYGVNS. The CDR3 covers 14 residues. Indicated time point: healthy volunteer bleed at 6 weeks. It was unfractionated whole blood from which total RNA was extracted. TCRdb analysed the RACE reads with MiXCR anew, one entry per CDR3 protein. The sample lists approximately 79,000 distinct CDR3 sequences, over 8.5% occurring once. The sequenced sample consisted of whole blood. The J gene is TRBJ2-1, the V gene TRBV25-1; a weak D match, TRBD1 (5 bases). The receptor comes from a male donor in good health. Some clones in this sample may be carry-over from other donors' samples. CDR3 residues: CASSEYGQVGEQFF. For the CDR3, the DNA is TGTGCCAGCAGTGAATATGGACAAGTAGGTGAGCAGTTCTTC.